The rows below give T cell receptor beta chains drawn from one sample of a study of human T cells and chemical hapten exposure. One entry per CDR3 protein, called by TCRdb with MiXCR from the 5' RACE reads. The table records roughly 120,000 distinct CDR3 sequences, 15% to 20% of them present only once. The receptors originated from a human donor in good health. Both conserved end residues are part of each CDR3. The D gene is left open where the match is weak. A row's size may be missing; if present it is once, few, many or a size class.

clone size: few; V gene: TRBV3-1; J gene: TRBJ1-5; D gene: NA; CDR3 DNA: TGTGCCAGCAGCCAAGCTGGGCTCTCCAATCAGCCCCAGCATTTT; CDR3 protein: CASSQAGLSNQPQHF
clone size: few; V gene: TRBV4-1; J gene: TRBJ2-1; D gene: NA; CDR3 DNA: TGCGCCAGCAGCCAAGGACCGACGAGCTCCTACAATGAGCAGTTCTTC; CDR3 protein: CASSQGPTSSYNEQFF
clone size: NA; V gene: TRBV7-9; J gene: TRBJ1-5; D gene: NA; CDR3 DNA: TGTGCCAGCAGCTTAGGGGAGGGGGGGTTCAATCAGCCCCAGCATTTT; CDR3 protein: CASSLGEGGFNQPQHF
clone size: few; V gene: TRBV19; J gene: TRBJ2-7; D gene: NA; CDR3 DNA: TGTGCCAGTAGTATAGGACCGGCAAGCTCCTACGAGCAGTACTTC; CDR3 protein: CASSIGPASSYEQYF
clone size: NA; V gene: TRBV5-5; J gene: TRBJ1-1; D gene: NA; CDR3 DNA: TGTGCCAGCAGCTTTCGAGGGGACAAGGGGACGGCTTTCTTT; CDR3 protein: CASSFRGDKGTAFF
clone size: few; V gene: TRBV5-5; J gene: TRBJ1-5; D gene: TRBD1; CDR3 DNA: TGTGCCAGCAGCTCCCTCCCGGGACAGGGCAATCAGCCCCAGCATTTT; CDR3 protein: CASSSLPGQGNQPQHF
clone size: NA; V gene: TRBV29-1; J gene: TRBJ1-2; D gene: TRBD1; CDR3 DNA: TGCAGCGTTGACCCACAGGGGGCAGGCTATGGCTACACCTTC; CDR3 protein: CSVDPQGAGYGYTF
clone size: NA; V gene: TRBV20-1; J gene: TRBJ2-6; D gene: NA; CDR3 DNA: TGCAGTGCTGTTAAACCGACTGGGGCCAACGTCCTGACTTTC; CDR3 protein: CSAVKPTGANVLTF
clone size: NA; V gene: TRBV20-1; J gene: TRBJ2-1; D gene: TRBD2; CDR3 DNA: TGCAGTGCTAGAGACCTCGAGGGTAGCGGGAGCTCCTACAATGAGCAGTTCTTC; CDR3 protein: CSARDLEGSGSSYNEQFF
clone size: NA; V gene: TRBV7-2; J gene: TRBJ2-4; D gene: NA; CDR3 DNA: TGTGCCAGCAGCTTATTAGGAATTCAGTACTTC; CDR3 protein: CASSLLGIQYF
clone size: NA; V gene: TRBV12-3/TRBV12-4; J gene: TRBJ1-6; D gene: TRBD1; CDR3 DNA: TGTGCCAGCAGTTTAGCGCCGGACAGGGGAGTGTCACCCCTCCACTTT; CDR3 protein: CASSLAPDRGVSPLHF
clone size: many; V gene: TRBV5-1; J gene: TRBJ1-4; D gene: TRBD1; CDR3 DNA: TGCGCCAGCAGCTTGGGGACAGGGATGAATGAAAAACTGTTTTTT; CDR3 protein: CASSLGTGMNEKLFF
clone size: few; V gene: TRBV30; J gene: TRBJ2-1; D gene: NA; CDR3 DNA: TGTGCCAAGGGGGGAGCCGGCAATGAGCAGTTCTTC; CDR3 protein: CAKGGAGNEQFF
clone size: NA; V gene: TRBV10-1; J gene: TRBJ2-4; D gene: NA; CDR3 DNA: TGCGCCAGCAGTTTCGTAGCCAAAAACATTCAGTACTTC; CDR3 protein: CASSFVAKNIQYF
clone size: NA; V gene: TRBV27; J gene: TRBJ1-5; D gene: NA; CDR3 DNA: TGTGCCAGCAGTTTCATGGGGCGCAATCAGCCCCAGCATTTT; CDR3 protein: CASSFMGRNQPQHF
clone size: NA; V gene: TRBV7-9; J gene: TRBJ2-1; D gene: TRBD2; CDR3 DNA: TGTGCCAGCAGCCCCCCCGGGACTAGCGGGAGAAATGAGCAGTTCTTC; CDR3 protein: CASSPPGTSGRNEQFF
clone size: few; V gene: TRBV2; J gene: TRBJ2-1; D gene: NA; CDR3 DNA: TGTGCCAGCGAAGGGGATATAAGCTATGAGCAGTTCTTC; CDR3 protein: CASEGDISYEQFF
clone size: NA; V gene: TRBV12-3/TRBV12-4; J gene: TRBJ1-1; D gene: TRBD1; CDR3 DNA: TGTGCCAGCATCGGGACAGGGTGGGCTGAAGCTTTCTTT; CDR3 protein: CASIGTGWAEAFF
clone size: many; V gene: TRBV27; J gene: TRBJ2-1; D gene: TRBD2; CDR3 DNA: TGTGCCAGCAGTTCCCTTACCCGCGGACTAGCGGGAATGTATGAGCAGTTCTTC; CDR3 protein: CASSSLTRGLAGMYEQFF
clone size: NA; V gene: TRBV7-9; J gene: TRBJ2-3; D gene: NA; CDR3 DNA: TGTGCCAGCAGCACTGACGGACCAGGATACACAGATACGCAGTATTTT; CDR3 protein: CASSTDGPGYTDTQYF
clone size: NA; V gene: TRBV28; J gene: TRBJ2-1; D gene: NA; CDR3 DNA: TGTGCCAGCAGTTTCCCCGGGACTGGCCCCAATGAGCAGTTCTTC; CDR3 protein: CASSFPGTGPNEQFF
clone size: NA; V gene: TRBV15; J gene: TRBJ1-6; D gene: NA; CDR3 DNA: TGTGCCACCAGCAGGGCCGGGACTGTGAATTCACCCCTCCACTTT; CDR3 protein: CATSRAGTVNSPLHF
clone size: NA; V gene: TRBV7-9; J gene: TRBJ1-3; D gene: NA; CDR3 DNA: TGTGCCAGCAGCTTAGCAGCGGTGGCAGGGAGAGGAAACACCATATATTTT; CDR3 protein: CASSLAAVAGRGNTIYF
clone size: NA; V gene: TRBV27; J gene: TRBJ2-7; D gene: TRBD1; CDR3 DNA: TGTGCCAGCAGTTTAGTGGGACAGCCTTACGAGCAGTACTTC; CDR3 protein: CASSLVGQPYEQYF
clone size: few; V gene: TRBV29-1; J gene: TRBJ2-3; D gene: TRBD2; CDR3 DNA: TGCAGCGTTGAAGATCCGACTAGCAGATATACGCAGTATTTT; CDR3 protein: CSVEDPTSRYTQYF
clone size: few; V gene: TRBV20-1; J gene: TRBJ1-5; D gene: NA; CDR3 DNA: TGCAGTGCTACCTTGGCATCTCCGGGACGTCTACAGGGTCAGCCCCAGCATTTT; CDR3 protein: CSATLASPGRLQGQPQHF
clone size: NA; V gene: TRBV23-1; J gene: TRBJ1-6; D gene: NA; CDR3 DNA: TGCGCCAGCAGTCCCCCCCCGGGGCTTAATTCACCCCTCCACTTT; CDR3 protein: CASSPPPGLNSPLHF
clone size: few; V gene: TRBV6-5; J gene: TRBJ2-7; D gene: TRBD2; CDR3 DNA: TGTGCCAGCAGCCTGACTAGCCCATCCTACGAGCAGTACTTC; CDR3 protein: CASSLTSPSYEQYF
clone size: NA; V gene: TRBV29-1; J gene: TRBJ1-6; D gene: TRBD1; CDR3 DNA: TGCAGCGGAAAGACAGGGCTTAATTCACCCCTCCACTTT; CDR3 protein: CSGKTGLNSPLHF
clone size: once; V gene: TRBV6-2/TRBV6-3; J gene: TRBJ1-1; D gene: NA; CDR3 DNA: TGTGCCAGCAGTTACGCGGGGGTAAAGATCACTGAAGCTTTCTTT; CDR3 protein: CASSYAGVKITEAFF
clone size: few; V gene: TRBV20-1; J gene: TRBJ1-2; D gene: TRBD1; CDR3 DNA: TGCAGTGCTAGGGAAGCCGGGACAGGGGATTTTGGCTACACCTTC; CDR3 protein: CSAREAGTGDFGYTF
clone size: NA; V gene: TRBV29-1; J gene: TRBJ2-1; D gene: TRBD2; CDR3 DNA: TGCAGCGTTGAAGATCAATGGAGCGGGAGCGCCAATGAGCAGTTCTTC; CDR3 protein: CSVEDQWSGSANEQFF
clone size: few; V gene: TRBV28; J gene: TRBJ1-2; D gene: NA; CDR3 DNA: TGTGCCAGCATTTCGTACAACGGCTATGGCTACACCTTC; CDR3 protein: CASISYNGYGYTF
clone size: NA; V gene: TRBV20-1; J gene: TRBJ2-7; D gene: TRBD2; CDR3 DNA: TGCAGTGCTAGGGGTAGCGGGGCATTATATTCCTACGAGCAGTACTTC; CDR3 protein: CSARGSGALYSYEQYF
clone size: NA; V gene: TRBV28; J gene: TRBJ2-5; D gene: TRBD1; CDR3 DNA: TGTGCCAGCAGGTTACAGGGGACGGAGACCCAGTACTTC; CDR3 protein: CASRLQGTETQYF
clone size: NA; V gene: TRBV11-2; J gene: TRBJ2-7; D gene: TRBD2; CDR3 DNA: TGTGCCAGCAGCACATCGGTGGTAGCGGGATTCGGCGAGCAGTACTTC; CDR3 protein: CASSTSVVAGFGEQYF
clone size: few; V gene: TRBV18; J gene: TRBJ2-1; D gene: NA; CDR3 DNA: TGTGCCAGCTCACCACCAAATTTTAAGAATGAGCAGTTCTTC; CDR3 protein: CASSPPNFKNEQFF
clone size: NA; V gene: TRBV2; J gene: TRBJ2-1; D gene: TRBD1; CDR3 DNA: TGTGCCAGCAGTCTCACAGGGGCGTCCTACAATGAGCAGTTCTTC; CDR3 protein: CASSLTGASYNEQFF
clone size: NA; V gene: TRBV7-3; J gene: TRBJ2-5; D gene: NA; CDR3 DNA: TGTGCCAGCAGCTCCCGGGACGGAGAGACCCAGTACTTC; CDR3 protein: CASSSRDGETQYF
clone size: NA; V gene: TRBV28; J gene: TRBJ1-2; D gene: TRBD1; CDR3 DNA: TGTGCCAGCACCCTTGGGGACAGGGAGCTTAATGGCTACACCTTC; CDR3 protein: CASTLGDRELNGYTF
clone size: NA; V gene: TRBV20-1; J gene: TRBJ1-1; D gene: NA; CDR3 DNA: TGCAGTGCTACGCTTGGACATCTGAACACTGAAGCTTTCTTT; CDR3 protein: CSATLGHLNTEAFF
clone size: NA; V gene: TRBV2; J gene: TRBJ2-7; D gene: TRBD2; CDR3 DNA: TGTGCCTCGGGAGGGGTATTGACTAGCGCTACCTACGAGCAGTACTTC; CDR3 protein: CASGGVLTSATYEQYF
clone size: few; V gene: TRBV6-1; J gene: TRBJ1-1; D gene: NA; CDR3 DNA: TGTGCCAGCACTCCTCCAGGGAGTGGCACTGAAGCTTTCTTT; CDR3 protein: CASTPPGSGTEAFF
clone size: few; V gene: TRBV27; J gene: TRBJ2-3; D gene: TRBD2; CDR3 DNA: TGTGCCAGCAGTTTTTCAGGGGCTAGCGGGAGTTTACCAGATACGCAGTATTTT; CDR3 protein: CASSFSGASGSLPDTQYF
clone size: few; V gene: TRBV19; J gene: TRBJ1-1; D gene: TRBD1; CDR3 DNA: TGTGCCAGTAGTCTACAGGGGGGCCTGGGAAACACTGAAGCTTTCTTT; CDR3 protein: CASSLQGGLGNTEAFF
clone size: NA; V gene: TRBV27; J gene: TRBJ2-1; D gene: NA; CDR3 DNA: TGTGCCAGCAGTTTACAGGGATCCTACAATGAGCAGTTCTTC; CDR3 protein: CASSLQGSYNEQFF
clone size: NA; V gene: TRBV28; J gene: TRBJ2-7; D gene: NA; CDR3 DNA: TGTGCCAGCAGTTCAGTGTCCTACGAGCAGTACTTC; CDR3 protein: CASSSVSYEQYF
clone size: NA; V gene: TRBV5-1; J gene: TRBJ1-1; D gene: NA; CDR3 DNA: TGCGCCAGCGGACAGCGGAACACTGAAGCTTTCTTT; CDR3 protein: CASGQRNTEAFF
clone size: NA; V gene: TRBV6-5; J gene: TRBJ1-5; D gene: NA; CDR3 DNA: TGTGCCACCGCGGACACCGCGTATAGCAATCAGCCCCAGCATTTT; CDR3 protein: CATADTAYSNQPQHF
clone size: NA; V gene: TRBV12-3/TRBV12-4; J gene: TRBJ1-1; D gene: TRBD1; CDR3 DNA: TGTGCCAGCAGTTTATTACAGGGGACTGAAGCTTTCTTT; CDR3 protein: CASSLLQGTEAFF
clone size: NA; V gene: TRBV6-5; J gene: TRBJ2-2; D gene: NA; CDR3 DNA: TGTGCCAGCAGCCTCTCGGGGACTCGGGGGACCGGGGAGCTGTTTTTT; CDR3 protein: CASSLSGTRGTGELFF
clone size: NA; V gene: TRBV30; J gene: TRBJ2-2; D gene: NA; CDR3 DNA: TGTGCCTGGAGTCTCCCTCCCGGGATAACCGGGGAGCTGTTTTTT; CDR3 protein: CAWSLPPGITGELFF
clone size: NA; V gene: TRBV28; J gene: TRBJ2-7; D gene: TRBD1; CDR3 DNA: TGTGCCAGCAGCCCCCCCCAGGGGGTGGGGTCCTACGAGCAGTACTTC; CDR3 protein: CASSPPQGVGSYEQYF
clone size: few; V gene: TRBV29-1; J gene: TRBJ2-1; D gene: TRBD2; CDR3 DNA: TGCAGCGTTGTGACTAGCGGATACAATGAGCAGTTCTTC; CDR3 protein: CSVVTSGYNEQFF
clone size: NA; V gene: TRBV13; J gene: TRBJ2-7; D gene: NA; CDR3 DNA: TGTGCCAGCAGCGCAACACAGAGTTACGAGCAGTACTTC; CDR3 protein: CASSATQSYEQYF
clone size: NA; V gene: TRBV6-6; J gene: TRBJ2-7; D gene: TRBD1; CDR3 DNA: TGTGCCAGCAGTGGCCGGGACAGGGTTTACGAGCAGTACTTC; CDR3 protein: CASSGRDRVYEQYF